One sample yielded the 3 T cell receptor beta chains listed below, sequenced in a study of CD8 T cells in Susac syndrome. RNA was extracted with the RNeasy kit, and a quantity of 0.5 to 1 ug was reverse transcribed using random hexamers. TCRdb re-analysed the immunoSEQ multiplex PCR reads in MiXCR, keeping a single row per CDR3 protein. Among about 430,000 distinct CDR3 sequences listed, approximately 85% were seen once. The material sequenced was CD8+ T cells from PBMCs. These receptors all stem from a human donor with multiple sclerosis.

The rearrangement links TRBV27 to TRBJ2-7; tentatively, D is TRBD1 (6 bases). V shed 3 bases and J shed 5 bases, with 17 bases lying between them. The CDR3 totals 15 residues. Germline CDR1 MNHEY, CDR2 SMNVEV (reference sequence). CDR3 protein: CASSFLPQGQHEQYF. The CDR3 DNA sequence: TGTGCCAGCAGTTTTCTCCCGCAGGGGCAACACGAGCAGTACTTC.

This clonotype has a handful of counts. The gene calls are TRBV6-2 or TRBV6-3 and TRBJ2-5; no firm D call. CDR3 length: 14 residues. Deletions cut 3 bases from V and 7 bases from J, with 15 bases between. Germline CDR1 and CDR2: MNHEY and SVGEGT. The chain's CDR3 is CASSYFGDPGTQYF. The CDR3, as DNA: TGTGCCAGCAGTTATTTTGGAGACCCAGGGACCCAGTACTTC.

The chain employs TRBV6-5 and TRBJ2-7; tentatively, D is TRBD2 (6 bases). The CDR3 loop spans 15 amino acids. CDR1 is MNHEY, CDR2 SVGAGI, per germline. Trimming removed 5 bases from V and 4 bases from J, with 18 bases in between. CDR3 in amino acids: CASSHQGEAFYEQYF. In nucleotides, the CDR3 is TGTGCCAGCAGTCACCAAGGGGAGGCCTTTTACGAGCAGTACTTC.